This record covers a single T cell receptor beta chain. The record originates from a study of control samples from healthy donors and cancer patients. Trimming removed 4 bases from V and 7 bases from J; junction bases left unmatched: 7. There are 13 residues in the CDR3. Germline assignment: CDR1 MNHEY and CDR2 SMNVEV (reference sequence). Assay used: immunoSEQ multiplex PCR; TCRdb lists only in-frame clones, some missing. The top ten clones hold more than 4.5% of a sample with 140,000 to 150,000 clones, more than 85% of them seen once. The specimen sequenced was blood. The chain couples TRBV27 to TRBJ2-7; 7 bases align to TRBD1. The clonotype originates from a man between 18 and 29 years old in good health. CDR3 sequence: CASSYTGAGEQYF. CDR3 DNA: TGTGCCAGCAGTTATACAGGGGCAGGTGAGCAGTACTTC.